The rows below give T cell receptor beta chains drawn from one sample of a study of T cell responses to AZD1222 COVID-19 vaccine. Only in-frame clones appear in the TCRdb table, and some are missing; sequencing was by immunoSEQ multiplex PCR. The data hold more than 75,000 clones, with 91% observed a single time. The sequencing used peripheral blood, collected on day 0 of AZD1222 vaccination. The receptors were gathered from an adult in good health. CDR3s include the opening cysteine and the closing phenylalanine or tryptophan. Each record gives: clone size, V gene, J gene, D gene, CDR3 protein, CDR3 DNA. A D gene is named only where the DNA matches it firmly. Clone size appears in some rows only: once, few, many, or a class for an expanded clone.

-	TRBV7-6	TRBJ2-5	-	CASSFQGWGETQYF	TGTGCCAGCAGTTTCCAGGGGTGGGGAGAGACCCAGTACTTC
once	TRBV14	TRBJ2-3	-	CASSHEGPPTDTQYF	TGTGCCAGCAGCCACGAGGGGCCCCCCACAGATACGCAGTATTTT
-	TRBV9	TRBJ2-3	TRBD2	CASSVEGSGGITDTQYF	TGTGCCAGCAGCGTAGAGGGTAGCGGGGGGATCACAGATACGCAGTATTTT
-	TRBV5-1	TRBJ2-3	TRBD2	CASSLAGGARDTQYF	TGCGCCAGCAGCTTGGCCGGGGGGGCCCGGGATACGCAGTATTTT
-	TRBV4-2	TRBJ2-3	TRBD2	CASSQDLAGGTDTQYF	TGTGCCAGCAGCCAAGATCTAGCGGGAGGCACAGATACGCAGTATTTT
-	TRBV9	TRBJ2-7	TRBD2	CASSPRTSGMGWKGYEQYF	TGTGCCAGCAGCCCTAGGACTAGCGGGATGGGATGGAAGGGTTACGAGCAGTACTTC
-	TRBV7-2	TRBJ1-2	-	CASSPGQTNYGYTF	TGTGCCAGCAGCCCGGGACAAACTAACTATGGCTACACCTTC
-	TRBV6-5	TRBJ1-1	-	CASSTSNTEAFF	TGTGCCAGCAGTACCTCGAACACTGAAGCTTTCTTT
-	TRBV7-9	TRBJ2-7	-	CASSSPTQYEQYF	TGTGCCAGCAGCTCCCCCACACAATACGAGCAGTACTTC
-	TRBV5-1	TRBJ1-1	-	CASSLEEGDSDFF	TGCGCCAGCAGCTTGGAGGAGGGGGATTCGGATTTCTTT
-	TRBV28	TRBJ1-5	-	CASSLGGQQNNQPQHF	TGTGCCAGCAGTTTAGGGGGGCAGCAGAATAATCAGCCCCAGCATTTT
few	TRBV5-1	TRBJ2-7	-	CASSLEVYSAYEQYF	TGCGCCAGCAGCTTGGAGGTCTACTCGGCCTACGAGCAGTACTTC
few	TRBV5-1	TRBJ1-1	-	CASSLAHTSTEAFF	TGCGCCAGCAGCTTGGCCCACACATCCACTGAAGCTTTCTTT
once	TRBV6-6	TRBJ1-5	TRBD1	CASSRAETGGQHF	TGTGCCAGCAGCAGGGCCGAGACAGGGGGCCAGCATTTT
-	TRBV7-7	TRBJ2-1	-	CASSLAGGEQFF	TGTGCTAGCAGCTTAGCCGGAGGTGAGCAGTTCTTC
-	TRBV6-5	TRBJ1-2	-	CASSRTGNYGYTF	TGTGCCAGCAGTCGAACAGGGAACTATGGCTACACCTTC
-	TRBV2	TRBJ2-1	TRBD2	CASSYLAGGYNEQFF	TGTGCCAGCAGCTACCTAGCGGGAGGGTACAATGAGCAGTTCTTC
-	TRBV28	TRBJ2-5	TRBD2	CASSGTSGSTAQETQYF	TGTGCCAGTTCCGGGACTAGCGGGAGCACGGCCCAAGAGACCCAGTACTTC
-	TRBV18	TRBJ1-4	-	CASSLRDTATNEKLFF	TGTGCCAGCTCACTCCGGGACACCGCAACTAATGAAAAACTGTTTTTT
-	TRBV6-1	TRBJ2-5	-	CASSEQAGNWETQYF	TGTGCCAGCAGTGAACAGGCAGGGAATTGGGAGACCCAGTACTTC
-	TRBV6-5	TRBJ1-2	TRBD1	CASTATGLVVYGYTF	TGTGCCAGCACCGCGACAGGGCTCGTCGTCTATGGCTACACCTTC
-	TRBV5-8	TRBJ1-5	TRBD1	CASSLLQGNQPQHF	TGTGCCAGCAGCCTATTACAGGGGAATCAGCCCCAGCATTTT
-	TRBV5-4	TRBJ1-5	-	CASSNMGGGQPQHF	TGTGCCAGCAGCAATATGGGGGGCGGACAGCCCCAGCATTTT
-	TRBV6-6	TRBJ2-5	-	CASSSAPETQYF	TGTGCCAGCAGTTCCGCCCCGGAGACCCAGTACTTC
-	TRBV4-3	TRBJ2-5	-	CASSHQRNLQETQYF	TGCGCCAGCAGCCATCAGCGGAACCTTCAAGAGACCCAGTACTTC
-	TRBV6-6	TRBJ1-1	TRBD1	CASTLQGESENTEAFF	TGTGCCAGCACCCTACAGGGGGAGTCAGAGAACACTGAAGCTTTCTTT
-	TRBV11-2	TRBJ2-5	TRBD2	CASSSTSGGAETQYF	TGTGCCAGCAGCTCGACTAGCGGGGGGGCGGAGACCCAGTACTTC
-	TRBV18	TRBJ1-5	TRBD1	CASSSDRGNQPQHF	TGTGCCAGCTCATCGGACAGGGGAAATCAGCCCCAGCATTTT
-	TRBV7-2	TRBJ1-5	-	CASSAPGGSNQPQHF	TGTGCCAGCAGCGCCCCCGGGGGTAGCAATCAGCCCCAGCATTTT
-	TRBV7-9	TRBJ1-2	TRBD1	CASSYQGTGGGYTF	TGTGCCAGCAGCTACCAAGGTACAGGGGGAGGCTACACCTTC
once	TRBV10-3	TRBJ2-3	-	CAISESLRGDTQYF	TGTGCCATCAGTGAGTCCCTACGGGGAGATACGCAGTATTTT
-	TRBV5-1	TRBJ2-3	TRBD2	CASSRQGTSGGGTDTQYF	TGCGCCAGCAGCCGACAAGGGACTAGCGGGGGAGGCACAGATACGCAGTATTTT
-	TRBV11-2	TRBJ2-7	TRBD2	CASSSVRTSGRGSSYEQYF	TGTGCCAGCAGCTCCGTTAGGACTAGCGGGAGGGGTAGCTCCTACGAGCAGTACTTC
-	TRBV7-9	TRBJ1-5	TRBD1	CASSLGGQGYQPQHF	TGTGCCAGCAGCTTAGGCGGACAGGGCTATCAGCCCCAGCATTTT
few	TRBV27	TRBJ1-2	TRBD1	CASCPLQGRNGYTF	TGTGCCAGCTGCCCACTACAGGGGCGAAATGGCTACACCTTC
-	TRBV5-1	TRBJ1-2	-	CASSLGQEGGYTF	TGCGCCAGCAGCTTGGGGCAGGAGGGTGGCTACACCTTC
-	TRBV9	TRBJ2-3	-	CASSFSPGLDTQYF	TGTGCCAGCAGCTTTTCGCCGGGACTTGATACGCAGTATTTT
-	TRBV6-1	TRBJ2-7	-	CASSEAPESSYEQYF	TGTGCCAGCAGTGAAGCCCCCGAAAGCTCCTACGAGCAGTACTTC
-	TRBV4-2	TRBJ1-3	-	CASSQGVAGTGNTIYF	TGTGCCAGCAGCCAAGGTGTTGCAGGGACTGGAAACACCATATATTTT
-	TRBV4-1	TRBJ2-5	TRBD2	CASSQDPGGQETQYF	TGCGCCAGCAGCCAAGATCCGGGGGGGCAAGAGACCCAGTACTTC
-	TRBV4-1	TRBJ2-1	-	CASSQGGLQSYNEQFF	TGCGCCAGCAGCCAAGGGGGTCTTCAGTCCTACAATGAGCAGTTCTTC
-	TRBV28	TRBJ1-4	TRBD1	CASRGRQGRTGFNEKLFF	TGTGCCAGCAGGGGCCGACAGGGCCGAACCGGGTTTAATGAAAAACTGTTTTTT
-	TRBV7-3	TRBJ2-1	TRBD1	CASSYPNAYTGTGSYNEQFF	TGTGCCAGCAGCTACCCAAACGCCTACACCGGGACAGGCTCCTACAATGAGCAGTTCTTC
-	TRBV12-3/TRBV12-4	TRBJ1-5	-	CASSLQAPQPQHF	TGTGCCAGCAGTCTGCAAGCTCCCCAGCCCCAGCATTTT
once	TRBV19	TRBJ2-7	-	CASSISGSVTYEQYF	TGTGCCAGTAGTATTTCCGGATCAGTGACCTACGAGCAGTACTTC